This T cell receptor beta chain was recovered during a study of blood T cell repertoires in COVID-19. Background on the study: The study drew acute and convalescent COVID-19 samples from the United States, Italy and Spain. T cells, B-cell-depleted T cells, or PBMCs provided the cDNA or gDNA that served as material.

Between the trimmed V and J ends, which lost 6 bases and 8 bases, there was a span of 13 bases. The CDR3 has 12 amino acids. Authors' processing steps: Amplification of reference gene primers was used by the study to estimate nucleated cell counts. This table comes from immunoSEQ multiplex PCR, and its TCRdb copy is limited to in-frame clones, with some not included. V, J and clone size are those of that table, while D and trimming were read from the DNA. The sample lists 55,000 to 75,000 clones, more than 75% occurring once. The sample holds a few counts of this clone. Sequences were obtained from peripheral blood. This chain links TRBV12-3 or TRBV12-4 with TRBJ1-2; D not certain. This sequence originates from a human donor in a cohort sampled during active COVID-19. The DNA of the CDR3 is TGTGCCAGCAGGGGCCTCCCGGAAGGCTACACCTTC. Translating gives CASRGLPEGYTF.